Shown below are 24 T cell receptor beta chains from a single sample sequenced in a study of a mutant IDH1 vaccine in newly diagnosed glioma. Time point specified: baseline, week 1 (first vaccination visit). Noted treatment: pre-vaccination baseline after standard-of-care therapy. Produced via immunoSEQ multiplex PCR; TCRdb's table is partial and in-frame only. The table includes about 50,000 clones, about nine tenths detected once. The material sequenced was PBMCs, taken from a glioma patient treated with radiotherapy, temozolomide or both. These receptors were obtained from a man aged 40-55 years with glioma.

For this clone: At one end, the junction sequence differs from germline, possibly due to a read error. This rearrangement joins TRBV7-7 to TRBJ2-2; weak D call: TRBD2 (5 bases). CDR1 SSHAT and CDR2 FNYEAQ come from the germline V gene (reference sequence). This CDR3 comprises 16 residues. The CDR3 region is CASSPPGGVSTGELFF. DNA of the CDR3: TGTGCTAGCAGCCCCCCAGGAGGAGTATCGACCGGGGAGCTGTTTTTT.

The genes are TRBV13 and TRBJ2-7; the match to TRBD1 covers 10 bases. With 5 bases clipped from V and 4 bases from J, the junction kept 5 bases outside the gene matches. The CDR3 loop spans 14 amino acids. Germline CDR1 and CDR2: PRHDT and FYEKMQ (reference sequence). CDR3 sequence: CASSRQGAQYEQYF. In DNA form, the CDR3 reads TGTGCCAGCAGCCGACAGGGGGCGCAATACGAGCAGTACTTC.

This sequence joins TRBV5-4 and TRBJ2-1; no firm D call. Trimming removed 1 base from V and 0 bases from J, with 8 bases in between. This CDR3 is built from 15 residues. Germline CDR1 and CDR2: SGHNT and YYREEE (reference sequence). This CDR3 reads CASSLSYGSYNEQFF. The DNA of the CDR3 is TGTGCCAGCAGCTTGTCCTACGGCTCCTACAATGAGCAGTTCTTC.

The chain uses TRBV2 and TRBJ2-1; D is undetermined. Between the trimmed V and J ends, which lost 1 base and 10 bases, there was a span of 8 bases. The CDR3 consists of 12 residues. Germline V gives CDR1 SNHLY, CDR2 FYNNEI. The CDR3 is CASSEEMWEQFF. The CDR3 DNA follows: TGTGCCAGCAGTGAAGAGATGTGGGAGCAGTTCTTC.

The genes are TRBV19 and TRBJ1-1, with 12 positions matching TRBD1. The CDR3 is 15 residues long. Germline CDR1 LNHDA, CDR2 SQIVND (reference sequence). Trimming removed 8 bases from V and 11 bases from J; junction bases left unmatched: 15. The CDR3 spells CASGDRGQGAIFAFF. DNA for the CDR3: TGTGCCAGTGGTGATAGGGGACAGGGGGCGATTTTCGCTTTCTTT.

The chain recombines TRBV5-1 with TRBJ1-2, with TRBD1 identical over 10 bases. In germline, CDR1 is SGHRS, CDR2 YFSETQ. The CDR3 has 14 residues. The trim removed 0 bases at V and 8 bases at J, leaving 4 bases unmatched. The CDR3, as DNA: TGCGCCAGCAGCTTGGGACAGGGGGCCAGGGGCTACACCTTC. Its protein product is CASSLGQGARGYTF.

The chain has TRBV6-1 and TRBJ2-7; no clear D. The V end was cut by 3 bases, the J end by 3 bases, with 3 bases between. The CDR3 totals 11 residues. Germline loops: CDR1 MNHNS, CDR2 SASEGT. The CDR3 loop is CASSDVYEQYF. The CDR3 DNA is TGTGCCAGCAGTGATGTCTACGAGCAGTACTTC.

This chain uses TRBV29-1 with TRBJ2-7, with D maybe TRBD1 (6 bases). Per germline, CDR1 SQVTM and CDR2 ANQGSEA. Trimming pared 6 bases from V and 0 bases from J, leaving 24 bases between. The CDR3 is 17 amino acids. CDR3 DNA: TGCAGCGTAGTACCTGGTGCGTACTTAGGGGGCTCCTACGAGCAGTACTTC. This encodes CSVVPGAYLGGSYEQYF.

The rearrangement joins TRBV5-4 to TRBJ1-3; no clear D. The CDR3 loop spans 14 amino acids. The ends were cut back, 0 bases at V and 2 bases at J, with 6 bases in the middle. Germline values: CDR1 SGHNT, CDR2 YYREEE (reference sequence). CDR3 coding DNA: TGTGCCAGCAGCTTGGGAGCCCCTGGAAACACCATATATTTT. Translating it yields CASSLGAPGNTIYF.

This clone was seen once. The chain is built from TRBV4-1 and TRBJ2-3, with D uncertain. The germline gives CDR1 MGHRA, CDR2 YSYEKL. The CDR3 spans 17 residues. Trimming took off 0 bases at V and 2 bases at J, with 15 bases between the two ends. CDR3 region: CASSQDSAFSDTDTQYF. CDR3 bases: TGCGCCAGCAGCCAAGATTCTGCTTTCTCCGACACAGATACGCAGTATTTT.

The chain joins TRBV19 to TRBJ2-6; maybe TRBD1 (5 bases). With 1 base removed from V and 0 bases from J, the gap between germline ends came to 7 bases. Germline V gene lookup returns CDR1 LNHDA and CDR2 SQIVND (reference sequence). The CDR3 sequence is 16 residues long. CDR3 coding DNA: TGTGCCAGTAGTATAGTAGGGGTCTCTGGGGCCAACGTCCTGACTTTC. It is translated as CASSIVGVSGANVLTF.

The V call is TRBV5-1, the J call TRBJ2-7; 11 nucleotides line up with TRBD1. This CDR3 is 15 amino acids long. V trimming: 0 bases; J trimming: 5 bases; junction bases outside the gene matches: 4. Looked up from germline, CDR1 is SGHRS and CDR2 is YFSETQ. The CDR3 reads CASSLAGTGGHEQYF. The CDR3, as DNA: TGCGCCAGCAGCTTGGCCGGGACAGGGGGACACGAGCAGTACTTC.

The chain recombines TRBV9 with TRBJ2-7, with 8 bases matching TRBD2. CDR1 is SGDLS, CDR2 YYNGEE, per germline. This CDR3 contains 16 residues. V was clipped by 3 bases and J by 7 bases; unmatched bases: 15. The CDR3 region is CASSGAAGTRVGEQYF. The CDR3 region has the DNA TGTGCCAGCAGCGGAGCCGCCGGGACTAGAGTGGGGGAGCAGTACTTC.

The chain carries TRBV6-6 and TRBJ1-3, with unresolved D. The length of the CDR3 is 13 residues. The V gene lost 11 bases and the J gene lost 2 bases, with 13 bases spanning the gap. In germline, CDR1 is MNHNY, CDR2 SVGAGI (reference sequence). CDR3: CASGPIPGNTIYF. The CDR3 DNA reads as TGTGCCTCCGGCCCCATACCTGGAAACACCATATATTTT.

Relative to its sample, this clone is medium-sized. The chain couples TRBV5-6 to TRBJ2-1, with 7 bases lining up with TRBD1. The CDR3 contains 15 residues. The ends lost 0 bases at V and 2 bases at J; junction bases unmatched: 2. The germline V gene has CDR1 SGHDT and CDR2 YYEEEE. The CDR3 DNA follows: TGTGCCAGCAGCTTGGAGGGACAGCCCTACAATGAGCAGTTCTTC. It is translated as CASSLEGQPYNEQFF. The whole variable domain, filled in from reference TRBV5-6 and TRBJ2-1, reads DAGVTQSPTHLIKTRGQQVTLRCSPKSGHDTVSWYQQALGQGPQFIFQYYEEEERQRGNFPDRFSGHQFPNYSSELNVNALLLGDSALYLCASSLEGQPYNEQFFGPGTRLTVL.

The genes are TRBV18 and TRBJ2-1; 11 bases match TRBD1. Per the germline V gene, CDR1 is KGHSH and CDR2 is LQKENI. The CDR3 consists of 15 residues. J was trimmed by 7 bases and V by 2 bases; bases with no gene match: 4. As DNA, the CDR3 is TGTGCCAGCTCACCAAGACGGGACAGGGGGAATGAGCAGTTCTTC. This gives the protein CASSPRRDRGNEQFF.

The CDR3 sequence: CSVGLDAYEQYF. CDR3 DNA: TGCAGCGTAGGACTAGACGCCTACGAGCAGTACTTC. V gene TRBV29-1 combines with J gene TRBJ2-7; 7 bases are shared with TRBD2. Germline V gene data show CDR1 as SQVTM and CDR2 as ANQGSEA. Trimming took 6 bases from V and 2 from J; bases not matched to a gene: 4. The length of the CDR3 is 12 residues.

The rearrangement uses TRBV6-5 and TRBJ2-1; D unclear. Trimming pared 4 bases from V and 7 bases from J, leaving 14 bases between. This CDR3 is built from 14 residues. The germline CDR1 and CDR2 sequences are MNHEY and SVGAGI. CDR3 protein: CASSSYSDPNEQFF. For the CDR3, the DNA is TGTGCCAGCAGTTCCTACTCAGACCCTAATGAGCAGTTCTTC.

The CDR3 DNA reads as TGTGCCAGCAGACCCGCGGGGGGGTACTATGGCTACACCTTC. It is translated as CASRPAGGYYGYTF. The V gene is TRBV28, the J gene TRBJ1-2, with D tentatively TRBD1 (5 bases). Germline V CDR1 and CDR2: MDHEN, SYDVKM. There are 14 residues in the CDR3. With 6 bases removed from V and 3 bases from J, the gap between germline ends came to 14 bases.

The CDR3 sequence is CASSFLASSNQPQHF. The CDR3 DNA reads TGTGCCAGCAGTTTTCTCGCCAGTAGCAATCAGCCCCAGCATTTT. This chain links TRBV27 with TRBJ1-5, with no clear D. Looked up from germline, CDR1 is MNHEY and CDR2 is SMNVEV (reference sequence). The V end was cut by 3 bases, the J end by 0 bases, with 9 bases between. The CDR3 contains 15 residues.

This chain joins TRBV7-9 and TRBJ2-5; 11 bases align to TRBD1. Looked up from germline, CDR1 is SEHNR and CDR2 is FQNEAQ (reference sequence). The ends lost 4 bases at V and 2 bases at J; junction bases unmatched: 3. The CDR3 runs to 15 residues. This chain's CDR3 is CASSWGTGGQETQYF. The CDR3 DNA reads as TGTGCCAGCAGCTGGGGGACAGGGGGACAAGAGACCCAGTACTTC. Together with reference TRBV7-9 and TRBJ2-5, the CDR3 gives the full variable domain: DTGVSQNPRHKITKRGQNVTFRCDPISEHNRLYWYRQTLGQGPEFLTYFQNEAQLEKSRLLSDRFSAERPKGSFSTLEIQRTEQGDSAMYLCASSWGTGGQETQYFGPGTRLLVL.

The chain combines TRBV10-2 with TRBJ2-5, with 8 bases identical to TRBD2. CDR3 length: 14 amino acids. Trimming at V came to 10 bases and at J to 4 bases, leaving 11 bases not matched to a gene. Germline CDR1 reads WSHSY; CDR2 reads SAAADI. CDR3: CAIKGSAGAETQYF. The CDR3 DNA reads as TGCGCCATAAAGGGGTCAGCGGGGGCAGAGACCCAGTACTTC.

The chain joins TRBV6-5 to TRBJ1-1; D gene uncertain. Trimming stripped 0 bases from V and 4 bases from J, with 15 bases between. The germline V gene encodes CDR1 MNHEY and CDR2 SVGAGI. This CDR3 comprises 16 residues. The CDR3 DNA follows: TGTGCCAGCAGTTACTCCCGGTGGGTGGGGAGCACTGAAGCTTTCTTT. Translating it yields CASSYSRWVGSTEAFF.

This clone was recorded once. The chain has TRBV6-4 and TRBJ2-1; 8 bases fit TRBD2. CDR1 MRHNA and CDR2 SNTAGT come from the germline V gene. This CDR3 has 14 amino acids. The ends lost 7 bases at V and 3 bases at J; junction bases unmatched: 5. CDR3 coding DNA: TGTGCCAGCAAAGCGGGGGAGCACTACAATGAGCAGTTCTTC. Its protein is CASKAGEHYNEQFF.